The entry below gives a single TCR beta chain sequence along with its context. The clone's antigen remains unknown. No much larger clonotype is one base removed from it; base qualities were not supplied. These data come from a study. The V end gives up 4 bases and the J end 3 bases, leaving 7 bases in the junction not matched to a gene. Reading the germline V gene (reference sequence) gives CDR1 LGHDT and CDR2 YNNKEL. Its CDR3 holds 15 amino acids, cysteine through phenylalanine. Only CDR3 DNA remains: 45 bases, in frame from the first base. Sequencing relied on an Illumina MiSeq. Through fastp at Q25 and MiXCR, TCRdb rebuilt clones from the public reads, retaining in-frame beta chains. Each CDR3 protein gets just one entry, which takes the most common genes and DNA from the rows behind it. This sample gives 3,500 to 5,000 distinct CDR3 sequences in total; approximately 10% of them show up just once. Jointly, the top ten make up 13% of the sample.

This receptor was obtained from a human donor with rheumatoid arthritis. What was sequenced was CD4+ T cells from synovial fluid. Recombination connected TRBV3-1 to TRBJ2-7; TRBD1 aligns with 9 central bases. The CDR3 protein is CASSLRQGGGYEQYF. DNA sequence: TGTGCCAGCAGCCTTCGACAGGGGGGTGGCTACGAGCAGTACTTC.